The 32 T cell receptor beta chains reported below all come from one sample, sequenced in a study of blood T cell repertoires in COVID-19. The repertoire was sequenced with immunoSEQ multiplex PCR; TCRdb's copy has only in-frame clones and lacks some. The sample lists about 43,000 clones, about nine tenths occurring once. Material for sequencing was peripheral blood. The source of these receptors is a man aged 60 to 69 with active COVID-19.

As to this clone: One junction end disagrees with the germline gene, perhaps due to a read error. The J gene is TRBJ2-2, the V gene TRBV11-3; 8 bases are shared with TRBD2. Germline V gene data show CDR1 as SGHNT and CDR2 as YENEEA. The CDR3 has 14 amino acids. CDR3 DNA: TGTCCCAGCAGCCGGGGGGGGGACACCGGGGAGCTGTTTTTT. Translated, it gives CPSSRGGDTGELFF.

V gene TRBV4-1 combines with J gene TRBJ1-5; TRBD1 might be the D (6 bases). V lost 4 bases and J lost 6, with 16 bases in between. This CDR3 has 15 residues. Germline V CDR1 and CDR2: MGHRA, YSYEKL. The CDR3 sequence: CASSLFEGVGQPQHF. The CDR3 region has the DNA TGCGCCAGCAGCCTTTTTGAGGGGGTTGGTCAGCCCCAGCATTTT.

This chain connects TRBV7-9 to TRBJ2-3; TRBD2 matches at 8 bases. V was pared by 4 bases and J by 1 base, with 7 bases of the junction left unmatched. From germline, CDR1 is SEHNR and CDR2 FQNEAQ (reference sequence). The CDR3 sequence is 16 residues long. As DNA, the CDR3 is TGTGCCAGCAGCTCTACCGGGACTAGAGGCACAGATACGCAGTATTTT. This sequence encodes CASSSTGTRGTDTQYF.

This clone is judged large. V usage is TRBV9 and J usage is TRBJ2-2; 10 positions agree with TRBD1. The CDR3 has 17 amino acids. Germline CDR1 is SGDLS and CDR2 is YYNGEE. The V gene end was trimmed by 3 bases and the J gene end by 6 bases; junction bases not matched to a gene: 11. The CDR3 bases are TGTGCCAGCAGCGCCCGTCCGGGACAGGGGAGGGCCGGGGAGCTGTTTTTT. Translating gives CASSARPGQGRAGELFF.

This clone is a singleton in its sample. The CDR3 here is CASSSPATGGRTDTQYF. CDR3 DNA sequence: TGTGCCAGCAGTTCCCCGGCCACGGGGGGGCGTACAGATACGCAGTATTTT. V usage is TRBV28 and J usage is TRBJ2-3; 8 nucleotides match TRBD2. The CDR3 has 17 amino acids. Germline CDR1 MDHEN, CDR2 SYDVKM. Unmatched junction bases numbered 12, after V lost 4 bases and J lost 3 bases.

DNA for the CDR3: TGTGCCAGCAGCCTAAGTACAGAGATACTTGAGCAGTTCTTC. This sequence encodes CASSLSTEILEQFF. The J gene is TRBJ2-1, the V gene TRBV7-2; no clear D. Germline CDR1 is SGHTA and CDR2 is FQGNSA. The CDR3 loop spans 14 amino acids. V dropped 5 bases and J dropped 9 bases, with 17 bases sitting between them.

The rearrangement joins TRBV15 to TRBJ1-1; D is uncertain. V lost 0 bases to trimming and J lost 0 bases, with 11 bases between them. The germline CDR1 and CDR2 sequences are LNHNV and YYDKDF (reference sequence). This CDR3 spans 16 amino acids. In DNA, the CDR3 is TGTGCCACCAGCAGAGATAGGTTGAGGGTGAACACTGAAGCTTTCTTT. Translated: CATSRDRLRVNTEAFF.

The V call is TRBV7-9, the J call TRBJ1-2; D possibly corresponds to TRBD1 (6 bases). The CDR3 spans 14 residues. Trimming stripped 4 bases from V and 7 bases from J, with 16 bases between. CDR1 SEHNR and CDR2 FQNEAQ come from the germline V gene (reference sequence). CDR3 in amino acids: CASSSVGGASGYTF. The CDR3 nucleotides are TGTGCCAGCAGCTCAGTCGGGGGGGCTAGTGGCTACACCTTC.

The CDR3 spells CASSTSGSNEQYF. The CDR3 DNA reads as TGTGCCAGCAGCACTAGCGGGAGCAACGAGCAGTACTTC. This sequence joins TRBV6-5 and TRBJ2-7; 11 nucleotides line up with TRBD2. Unmatched junction bases numbered 3, after V lost 6 bases and J lost 5 bases. Germline-derived CDR1 and CDR2 are MNHEY and SVGAGI. There are 13 residues in the CDR3.

The gene calls are TRBV10-3 and TRBJ1-4; weak D call: TRBD1 (5 bases). The CDR3 runs to 15 residues. Between the trimmed V and J ends, which lost 0 bases and 8 bases, there was a span of 13 bases. Germline assignment: CDR1 ENHRY and CDR2 SYGVKD. The CDR3 DNA reads as TGTGCCATCAGTGAGTCGGGTCAGGGAGGAGAAAAACTGTTTTTT. It yields the protein CAISESGQGGEKLFF.

The chain joins TRBV6-5 to TRBJ2-5; D is unclear. V lost 2 bases to trimming and J lost 5 bases, with 12 bases between them. Germline assignment: CDR1 MNHEY and CDR2 SVGAGI. The CDR3 runs 14 residues. CDR3 region: CASSYSSAIETQYF. The CDR3 coding sequence is TGTGCCAGCAGTTACAGTAGTGCGATTGAGACCCAGTACTTC.

This sequence joins TRBV6-5 and TRBJ2-5, with D possibly being TRBD2 (6 bases). V lost 8 bases and J 4 bases, leaving 11 bases between the germline ends. Germline V gene data show CDR1 as MNHEY and CDR2 as SVGAGI. This CDR3 spans 12 amino acids. The CDR3 sequence: CASVRGGETQYF. CDR3 in DNA: TGTGCCAGCGTAAGGGGAGGAGAGACCCAGTACTTC.

This clone was counted once. The chain recombines TRBV24-1 with TRBJ2-5; maybe TRBD2 (6 bases). Trimming removed 3 bases at V and 0 bases at J, with 13 bases between. The V gene's germline CDR1 is KGHDR and CDR2 SFDVKD. The CDR3 is 16 amino acids. CDR3 nucleotides: TGTGCCACCAGTGATATCGGGACTTTGCACCAAGAGACCCAGTACTTC. Amino acid sequence: CATSDIGTLHQETQYF.

The CDR3 DNA follows: TGTGCCAGCAGCTCCACTAGCGGGGGACCTTTATACGAGCAGTACTTC. It codes for CASSSTSGGPLYEQYF. The chain uses TRBV9 and TRBJ2-7; 11 bases are shared with TRBD2. V gave up 4 bases and J gave up 4 bases; unmatched junction bases: 10. CDR1 SGDLS and CDR2 YYNGEE come from the germline V gene. This CDR3 spans 16 amino acids.

This clone is classed as medium-sized. V gene TRBV24-1 combines with J gene TRBJ2-3; no clear D gene. The CDR3 sequence is 16 residues long. Germline-derived CDR1 and CDR2 are KGHDR and SFDVKD. Between the trimmed V and J ends, which lost 9 bases and 0 bases, there was a span of 18 bases. CDR3 amino acids: CATVVVSPPSTDTQYF. In nucleotides, the CDR3 is TGTGCCACCGTGGTAGTATCCCCCCCTAGCACAGATACGCAGTATTTT.

In DNA, the CDR3 is TGTGCCAGCAGGTACCCGGGGGGGATGAACACTGAAGCTTTCTTT. It yields the protein CASRYPGGMNTEAFF. The rearrangement joins TRBV28 to TRBJ1-1, with a tentative D call TRBD1 (5 bases). Germline V gives CDR1 MDHEN, CDR2 SYDVKM. V lost 6 bases to trimming and J lost 0 bases, with 14 bases between them. The CDR3 is made up of 15 amino acids.

The chain carries TRBV18 and TRBJ2-7, with a tentative D call TRBD1 (7 bases). Germline V gene data show CDR1 as KGHSH and CDR2 as LQKENI. CDR3 size: 16 residues. Trimming cost V 3 bases and J 1 base, with 16 bases left between them. CDR3 residues: CASSPMVAGGSYEQYF. The CDR3 region has the DNA TGTGCCAGCTCACCCATGGTGGCAGGGGGGTCCTACGAGCAGTACTTC. Full variable domain (remainder filled in from reference TRBV18 and TRBJ2-7): NAGVMQNPRHLVRRRGQEARLRCSPMKGHSHVYWYRQLPEEGLKFMVYLQKENIIDESGMPKERFSAEFPKEGPSILRIQQVVRGDSAAYFCASSPMVAGGSYEQYFGPGTRLTVT.

Only one count was recorded for this clone. The chain couples TRBV3-1 (or the pseudogene TRBV3-2) to TRBJ2-7; 16 bases fit TRBD2. CDR1 and CDR2 (germline): LGHDT, YNNKEL (reference sequence). This CDR3 region has 15 residues. V shed 3 bases and J 5 bases; nucleotides not matched to a gene: 1. The CDR3 here is CASSHGTSGGDEQYF. CDR3 nucleotides: TGTGCCAGCAGCCACGGGACTAGCGGGGGGGACGAGCAGTACTTC.

This clone was detected a few times. This rearrangement joins TRBV6-5 to TRBJ2-5, with D unresolved. CDR3 size: 13 residues. V was pared by 7 bases and J by 1 base, with 10 bases between. Per the germline V gene, CDR1 is MNHEY and CDR2 is SVGAGI. The CDR3 region has the DNA TGTGCCAGCACCCGGGTCTCCCAAGAGACCCAGTACTTC. Its protein product is CASTRVSQETQYF.

The chain recombines TRBV27 with TRBJ2-7; D might be TRBD2 (7 bases). Germline V gene sequence: CDR1 MNHEY, CDR2 SMNVEV (reference sequence). The CDR3 length is 15 residues. The ends were cut back, 6 bases at V and 4 bases at J, with 19 bases in the middle. CDR3 amino acids: CASSPRRGGEYEQYF. CDR3 in DNA: TGTGCCAGCAGCCCACGGAGGGGGGGGGAGTACGAGCAGTACTTC.

The chain links TRBV12-3 or TRBV12-4 to TRBJ1-2; D call uncertain. V lost 2 bases, J lost 5 bases, and 6 bases lay in between. The CDR3 runs 12 residues. CDR3 protein: CASSLFSYGYTF. The CDR3 bases are TGTGCCAGCAGTTTATTTAGTTATGGCTACACCTTC.

V is TRBV3-1 (or the pseudogene TRBV3-2) and J is TRBJ2-7; D might be TRBD2 (6 bases). The CDR3 length is 14 residues. In germline, CDR1 is LGHDT, CDR2 YNNKEL (reference sequence). The germline V and J ends were trimmed by 5 bases and 2 bases, with 13 bases remaining between them. The CDR3 sequence is CASSEGAGTYEQYF. CDR3 sequence (DNA): TGTGCCAGCAGCGAAGGGGCGGGGACCTACGAGCAGTACTTC.

This chain joins TRBV6-1 and TRBJ1-3; D not resolved. Trimming removed 3 bases at V and 0 bases at J, with 12 bases between. This CDR3 spans 16 amino acids. Germline CDR1 and CDR2: MNHNS and SASEGT. DNA of the CDR3: TGTGCCAGCAGTGAGCACCTCCGGAGCTCTGGAAACACCATATATTTT. It codes for CASSEHLRSSGNTIYF.

V usage is TRBV28 and J usage is TRBJ1-1; 10 bases are shared with TRBD1. Germline CDR1 and CDR2: MDHEN and SYDVKM. Losses at the gene ends were 6 bases for V and 4 bases for J; bases not matched to a gene: 8. The CDR3 length is 15 residues. The DNA for the CDR3 is TGTGCCAGCAGGACCGTGGGACAGGGGTCCACTGAAGCTTTCTTT. Translation gives CASRTVGQGSTEAFF. Together with reference TRBV28 and TRBJ1-1, the CDR3 gives the full variable domain: DVKVTQSSRYLVKRTGEKVFLECVQDMDHENMFWYRQDPGLGLRLIYFSYDVKMKEKGDIPEGYSVSREKKERFSLILESASTNQTSMYLCASRTVGQGSTEAFFGQGTRLTVV.

The chain combines TRBV5-6 with TRBJ2-1; TRBD1 might be the D (5 bases). Trimming left V 4 bases short and J 9 bases short, with 14 bases between. Germline CDR1 reads SGHDT; CDR2 reads YYEEEE. The CDR3 sequence is 13 residues long. The CDR3 region has the DNA TGTGCCAGCAGCCGGAAGACAGACCCTGAGCAGTTCTTC. Its protein product is CASSRKTDPEQFF.

This rearrangement joins TRBV5-1 to TRBJ2-7; 8 bases are shared with TRBD1. Trimming at V came to 1 base and at J to 5 bases, leaving 11 bases not matched to a gene. Looked up from germline, CDR1 is SGHRS and CDR2 is YFSETQ. CDR3 length: 16 residues. CDR3 sequence reads: CASSLHNQGARNEQYF. DNA of the CDR3: TGCGCCAGCAGCTTGCACAACCAGGGGGCCAGGAACGAGCAGTACTTC.

This clone was seen just once. The V call is TRBV5-1, the J call TRBJ1-2, with TRBD1 as a possible D gene (6 bases). Germline V CDR1 and CDR2: SGHRS, YFSETQ. The CDR3 extends over 13 amino acids. Trimming stripped 7 bases from V and 3 bases from J, with 13 bases between. The chain's CDR3 is CASSEAGDYGYTF. Written as DNA, the CDR3 is TGCGCCAGCTCAGAGGCAGGGGACTATGGCTACACCTTC.

The CDR3 DNA reads as TGTGCCAGCAGCCAATCCCCTACGCGGGGGAACTACGAGCAGTACTTC. Translated: CASSQSPTRGNYEQYF. The chain uses TRBV7-8 and TRBJ2-7; 7 bases are shared with TRBD2. Germline V gives CDR1 SGHVS, CDR2 FQNEAQ. V was pared by 5 bases and J by 3 bases, with 13 bases of the junction left unmatched. The CDR3 is 16 residues long.

The chain links TRBV19 to TRBJ1-5; D remains unclear. CDR1 is LNHDA, CDR2 SQIVND, per germline (reference sequence). This CDR3 region has 15 residues. The V gene lost 3 bases and the J gene lost 0 bases, with 9 bases spanning the gap. For the CDR3, the DNA is TGTGCCAGTAGTATTCGTCACTTTAGCAATCAGCCCCAGCATTTT. Translating gives CASSIRHFSNQPQHF. The full variable domain, in which reference TRBV19 and TRBJ1-5 provide the parts outside the CDR3, is DGGITQSPKYLFRKEGQNVTLSCEQNLNHDAMYWYRQDPGQGLRLIYYSQIVNDFQKGDIAEGYSVSREKKESFPLTVTSAQKNPTAFYLCASSIRHFSNQPQHFGDGTRLSIL.

The chain combines TRBV28 with TRBJ1-6, with TRBD1 matching 8 bases. This CDR3 spans 16 amino acids. Germline V CDR1 and CDR2: MDHEN, SYDVKM. The V and J ends lost 6 bases and 7 bases, in that order; junction bases with no gene match: 11. The CDR3 nucleotides read TGTGCCAGCAGAAGAGCCCCTCGGACAGGGAATTCACCCCTCCACTTT. It yields the protein CASRRAPRTGNSPLHF.

The V and J genes are TRBV30 and TRBJ1-6; tentatively, D is TRBD1 (5 bases). V lost 3 bases and J lost 10, with 13 bases in between. Germline V gene data show CDR1 as GTSNPN and CDR2 as SVGIG (reference sequence). The CDR3 spans 13 residues. CDR3: CAWSGGERSPLHF. DNA for the CDR3: TGTGCCTGGAGCGGGGGGGAAAGGTCACCCCTCCACTTT.

Only a few counts were recorded for this clone. The rearrangement joins TRBV19 to TRBJ2-6; no reliable D call. CDR1 is LNHDA and CDR2 is SQIVND in the germline V gene (reference sequence). The length of the CDR3 is 15 residues. V lost 5 bases, J lost 0 bases, and 8 bases lay in between. CDR3 in DNA: TGTGCCAGTAGTCTCCGGTACTCTGGGGCCAACGTCCTGACTTTC. This codes for CASSLRYSGANVLTF. Full variable domain (remainder filled in from reference TRBV19 and TRBJ2-6): DGGITQSPKYLFRKEGQNVTLSCEQNLNHDAMYWYRQDPGQGLRLIYYSQIVNDFQKGDIAEGYSVSREKKESFPLTVTSAQKNPTAFYLCASSLRYSGANVLTFGAGSRLTVL.